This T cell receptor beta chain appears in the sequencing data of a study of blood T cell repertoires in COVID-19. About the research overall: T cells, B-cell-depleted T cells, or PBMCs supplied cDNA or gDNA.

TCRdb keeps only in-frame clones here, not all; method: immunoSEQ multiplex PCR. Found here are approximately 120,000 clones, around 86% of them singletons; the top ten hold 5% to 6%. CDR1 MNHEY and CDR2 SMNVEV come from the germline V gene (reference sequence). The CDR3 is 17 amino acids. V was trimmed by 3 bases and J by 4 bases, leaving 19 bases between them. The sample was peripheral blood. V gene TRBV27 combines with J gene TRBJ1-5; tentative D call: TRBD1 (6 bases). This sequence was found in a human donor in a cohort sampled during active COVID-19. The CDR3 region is CASSFYYDGTPNQPQHF. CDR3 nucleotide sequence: TGTGCCAGCAGTTTTTATTACGACGGGACACCAAATCAGCCCCAGCATTTT.